This T cell receptor (beta chain) comes out of a study of cytomegalovirus exposure and HLA in healthy donors. The PCR contained 60 Vbeta and 13 Jbeta primers. The table came from immunoSEQ multiplex PCR; TCRdb's copy has only in-frame clones and leaves some out. The sample shows around 120,000 clones, about three quarters of them seen only once. V was clipped by 6 bases and J by 3 bases; unmatched bases: 1. Per the germline V gene, CDR1 is ENHRY and CDR2 is SYGVKD. The length of the CDR3 is 14 residues. The rearrangement joins TRBV10-3 to TRBJ2-3, with TRBD2 matching 12 bases. Material for sequencing was PBMCs. The clonotype comes from a woman in her thirties or forties in good health and CMV-seropositive. The CDR3 spells CAISTSGRTDTQYF. The CDR3 bases are TGTGCCATCAGCACTAGCGGGAGGACAGATACGCAGTATTTT.